The 16 T cell receptor beta chains listed next were all sequenced from one sample in a study of cytomegalovirus exposure and HLA in healthy donors. This PCR relied on a set of 60 Vbeta primers and 13 Jbeta primers. Method: immunoSEQ multiplex PCR; TCRdb's copy keeps in-frame clones and lacks some. This sample's clone table lists under 130,000 clones. The sample was PBMCs. These TCRs come from a man aged 40-50 years in good health and CMV-seronegative.

V usage is TRBV2 and J usage is TRBJ2-2; D not resolved. Between the trimmed V and J ends, which lost 3 bases and 2 bases, there was a span of 4 bases. The germline V gene has CDR1 SNHLY and CDR2 FYNNEI. This CDR3 has 13 amino acids. CDR3 loop: CASSDKNTGELFF. The CDR3 nucleotides are TGTGCCAGCAGTGACAAAAACACCGGGGAGCTGTTTTTT.

This rearrangement joins TRBV7-6 to TRBJ1-1, with D possibly TRBD1 on 6 matching bases. The CDR3 totals 15 residues. Germline V CDR1 and CDR2: SGHVS, FNYEAQ. V was trimmed by 5 bases and J by 2 bases, leaving 15 bases between them. The CDR3 sequence is CASSATGDSNTEAFF. In DNA form, the CDR3 reads TGTGCCAGCAGCGCGACAGGAGACTCTAACACTGAAGCTTTCTTT.

V is TRBV6-1 and J is TRBJ1-4, with D maybe TRBD1 (6 bases). The germline V gene has CDR1 MNHNS and CDR2 SASEGT. V lost 4 bases to trimming and J lost 6 bases, with 12 bases between them. The CDR3 has 14 amino acids. The CDR3 loop reads CASSGTAGYEKLFF. CDR3 nucleotide sequence: TGTGCCAGCAGTGGGACAGCCGGCTATGAAAAACTGTTTTTT.

The chain combines TRBV4-1 with TRBJ2-5; D uncertain. Trimming pared 4 bases from V and 0 bases from J, leaving 9 bases between. CDR3 length: 14 residues. From germline, CDR1 is MGHRA and CDR2 YSYEKL. CDR3 sequence reads: CASSLNANQETQYF. The CDR3 nucleotides read TGCGCCAGCAGCCTAAACGCGAACCAAGAGACCCAGTACTTC.

The J gene is TRBJ2-1, the V gene TRBV4-3; 10 bases match TRBD2. This CDR3 region has 15 residues. V lost 2 bases, J lost 7 bases, and 5 bases stayed unmatched. Germline loops: CDR1 LGHNA, CDR2 YSLEER. The CDR3 DNA reads TGCGCCAGCAGCCAAAGCGGGAGGGAAGTTAATGAGCAGTTCTTC. It translates to CASSQSGREVNEQFF.

This chain joins TRBV7-9 and TRBJ1-2, with TRBD1 as a possible D gene (6 bases). The ends were cut back, 2 bases at V and 3 bases at J, with 7 bases in the middle. Germline CDR1 and CDR2: SEHNR and FQNEAQ (reference sequence). This CDR3 region has 13 residues. The CDR3 DNA reads TGTGCCAGCAGCTTAAGGGGGTACTATGGCTACACCTTC. Residues: CASSLRGYYGYTF.

The V call is TRBV5-1, the J call TRBJ1-5; the D is unclear. Germline V gene lookup returns CDR1 SGHRS and CDR2 YFSETQ. This CDR3 contains 13 residues. Trimming took 0 bases from V and 5 from J, leaving 6 bases between them. CDR3 residues: CASSLGQDQPQHF. CDR3 DNA: TGCGCCAGCAGCTTGGGGCAGGATCAGCCCCAGCATTTT.

The rearrangement joins TRBV30 to TRBJ1-2; TRBD1 matches 10 bases. This CDR3 spans 13 amino acids. Germline lookup yields CDR1 GTSNPN and CDR2 SVGIG (reference sequence). V lost 1 base, J lost 6 bases, and 2 bases stayed unmatched. CDR3 sequence (DNA): TGTGCCTGGAGTGGGGGACAGGGGAATGGCTACACCTTC. Translating gives CAWSGGQGNGYTF.

The V gene is TRBV7-2, the J gene TRBJ1-2, with D perhaps matching TRBD1 (5 bases). V was trimmed by 5 bases and J by 6 bases, leaving 22 bases between them. The CDR3 is made up of 16 amino acids. CDR1 and CDR2 (germline): SGHTA, FQGNSA. The CDR3 DNA sequence: TGTGCCAGCAGCCATGGGGGGTACGGGGGTTCGGATGGCTACACCTTC. Its translation: CASSHGGYGGSDGYTF.

The CDR3 region is CASSLAFRADQPQHF. In DNA form, the CDR3 reads TGTGCCAGCAGCTTAGCGTTCAGGGCGGATCAGCCCCAGCATTTT. The chain recombines TRBV7-8 with TRBJ1-5, with TRBD1 as a possible D gene (5 bases). Trimming took 0 bases from V and 5 from J, leaving 11 bases between them. Germline V CDR1 and CDR2: SGHVS, FQNEAQ. This CDR3 has 15 residues.

The genes are TRBV7-2 and TRBJ1-3; D unresolved. The CDR3 totals 13 residues. V was cut by 3 bases and J by 4 bases, with 7 bases left in between. Germline loops: CDR1 SGHTA, CDR2 FQGNSA. Written as DNA, the CDR3 is TGTGCCAGCAGCTTCCGCAGGGGAAACACCATATATTTT. It is translated as CASSFRRGNTIYF.

The gene calls are TRBV18 and TRBJ1-1; D perhaps matches TRBD1 (5 bases). The CDR3 is 13 amino acids. The germline gives CDR1 KGHSH, CDR2 LQKENI. Deletions cut 6 bases from V and 2 bases from J, with 10 bases between. The CDR3 loop reads CASSQGSNTEAFF. The CDR3 DNA reads TGTGCCAGCTCGCAGGGATCTAACACTGAAGCTTTCTTT.

This sequence joins TRBV6-5 and TRBJ2-1; 7 bases agree with TRBD1. The germline V gene has CDR1 MNHEY and CDR2 SVGAGI. V shed 4 bases and J 2 bases; nucleotides not matched to a gene: 2. The CDR3 sequence is 14 residues long. The CDR3 reads CASSWQGAYNEQFF. Here the CDR3 DNA reads TGTGCCAGCAGTTGGCAGGGGGCCTACAATGAGCAGTTCTTC.

The chain recombines TRBV5-1 with TRBJ1-1; D not certain. This CDR3 comprises 14 residues. Germline assignment: CDR1 SGHRS and CDR2 YFSETQ. Trimming cost V 1 base and J 0 bases, with 7 bases left between them. CDR3 in DNA: TGCGCCAGCAGCTTGTATAGAATGAACACTGAAGCTTTCTTT. Protein sequence: CASSLYRMNTEAFF.

The genes are TRBV5-1 and TRBJ2-1, with TRBD2 identical over 14 bases. The germline V gene has CDR1 SGHRS and CDR2 YFSETQ. J was trimmed by 9 bases and V by 4 bases; bases with no gene match: 6. This CDR3 is built from 15 residues. DNA of the CDR3: TGCGCCAGCAGCGAGGGACTAGCGGGAGTCAGTGAGCAGTTCTTC. It yields the protein CASSEGLAGVSEQFF.

The chain carries TRBV10-3 and TRBJ2-7; TRBD2 might be the D (6 bases). There are 13 residues in the CDR3. Germline CDR1 is ENHRY and CDR2 is SYGVKD. The V end was cut by 6 bases, the J end by 5 bases, with 14 bases between. In DNA, the CDR3 is TGTGCCATCAGGGGGGGAGTTAGGGACGAGCAGTACTTC. Its translation is CAIRGGVRDEQYF.